The 13 T cell receptor beta chains presented below share a single source sample, sequenced in a study of shared clonotypes between healthy human individuals. Assay: immunoSEQ multiplex PCR; the TCRdb copy retains only in-frame clones and omits some. Altogether roughly 2,300,000 clones are present, roughly 92% being singletons, with the ten largest covering around 0.4%. The specimen sequenced was naive CD4+ T cells from PBMCs. Subset meaning: CD45RA+ positively selected. The receptors derive from a young man in good health. Some clones in this sample may be carry-over from other donors' samples.

The V gene is TRBV30, the J gene TRBJ1-1, with no clear D. Looked up from germline, CDR1 is GTSNPN and CDR2 is SVGIG (reference sequence). The V and J ends lost 0 bases and 8 bases respectively, with 13 bases between them. This CDR3 contains 13 residues. CDR3 DNA: TGTGCCTGGAGTGTCTCAGCAGCCTTGGAAGCTTTCTTT. Protein sequence: CAWSVSAALEAFF.

A word on this clone: Other nucleotide sequences from this sample produce the same CDR3. The rearrangement links TRBV18 to TRBJ2-5; 7 nucleotides match TRBD2. CDR1 and CDR2 (germline): KGHSH, LQKENI. This CDR3 has 13 residues. Trimming cost V 0 bases and J 5 bases; bases outside gene matches: 0. CDR3 bases: TGTGCCAGCTCACCACCCGGGAGGGAGACCCAGTACTTC. It codes for CASSPPGRETQYF.

The DNA of the CDR3 is TGTGCCAGCAGCTTAGGAGCCATTGGAAAAGATACGCAGTATTTT. This gives the protein CASSLGAIGKDTQYF. The chain recombines TRBV7-2 with TRBJ2-3; unclear D gene. The CDR3 has 15 residues. Germline values: CDR1 SGHTA, CDR2 FQGNSA. Trimming took 1 base from V and 5 from J, leaving 13 bases between them.

The chain links TRBV7-2 to TRBJ2-1, with TRBD2 matching 12 bases. J lost 6 bases, V lost 5 bases, and 11 bases had no gene match. This CDR3 spans 17 amino acids. CDR1 SGHTA and CDR2 FQGNSA come from the germline V gene. The CDR3: CASSLQVRTSGTNEQFF. Written as DNA, the CDR3 is TGTGCCAGCAGCCTCCAGGTGCGGACTAGCGGGACCAATGAGCAGTTCTTC.

The chain employs TRBV7-9 and TRBJ2-3, with 9 nucleotides matching TRBD1. Germline CDR1 is SEHNR and CDR2 is FQNEAQ (reference sequence). The V gene end was trimmed by 8 bases and the J gene end by 2 bases; junction bases not matched to a gene: 8. The length of the CDR3 is 15 residues. The CDR3 DNA follows: TGTGCCAGCTGCGCCGGGACAGGGAACACAGATACGCAGTATTTT. Translating it yields CASCAGTGNTDTQYF.

The gene calls are TRBV29-1 and TRBJ2-1; D uncertain. Trimming removed 3 bases from V and 5 bases from J, with 8 bases in between. The length of the CDR3 is 12 residues. Germline assignment: CDR1 SQVTM and CDR2 ANQGSEA. The CDR3 DNA follows: TGCAGCGTTGACTTGCGGAACAATGAGCAGTTCTTC. Translating gives CSVDLRNNEQFF.

This clone was detected once. CDR3: CASSPSRPPSGYTF. Written as DNA, the CDR3 is TGTGCCAGTAGTCCCTCCCGGCCCCCGTCAGGCTACACCTTC. The V gene is TRBV19, the J gene TRBJ1-2; D gene unclear. Germline V gene sequence: CDR1 LNHDA, CDR2 SQIVND (reference sequence). The germline V and J ends were trimmed by 5 bases and 8 bases, with 18 bases remaining between them. The length of the CDR3 is 14 residues.

The chain links TRBV9 to TRBJ1-6, with a weak D call TRBD1 (5 bases). V gave up 0 bases and J gave up 7 bases, with 14 bases separating them. From germline, CDR1 is SGDLS and CDR2 YYNGEE. The CDR3 is made up of 16 amino acids. CDR3 nucleotides: TGTGCCAGCAGCGTAGCCAGCAGGGCGGAAAATTCACCCCTCCACTTT. It specifies CASSVASRAENSPLHF.

CDR3 protein: CASSPLGGEGRETQYF. Written as DNA, the CDR3 is TGTGCCAGCAGTCCACTTGGGGGGGAGGGGCGAGAGACCCAGTACTTC. The chain carries TRBV27 and TRBJ2-5; 7 bases map to TRBD2. The V segment lost 5 bases and the J segment 4 bases; nucleotides outside the gene matches: 13. From germline, CDR1 is MNHEY and CDR2 SMNVEV (reference sequence). This CDR3 region has 16 residues.

On this clone: The same CDR3 also results from other DNA sequences found in this sample. The chain couples TRBV18 to TRBJ2-5, with D perhaps matching TRBD1 or TRBD2 (6 bases each). Germline-derived CDR1 and CDR2 are KGHSH and LQKENI. The CDR3 sequence is 13 residues long. The V end lost 2 bases, the J end lost 4 bases, and 8 bases lay between the germline ends. CDR3 in DNA: TGTGCCAGCTCACCAGGGGGGCGAGAGACCCAGTACTTC. It specifies CASSPGGRETQYF.

This rearrangement joins TRBV6-1 to TRBJ2-5; 11 nucleotides line up with TRBD2. The CDR3 is 15 amino acids. J gave up 3 bases and V 4 bases, and 4 bases lay outside the gene matches. Germline V gene sequence: CDR1 MNHNS, CDR2 SASEGT. In DNA, the CDR3 is TGTGCCAGCAGTGGGGGGGGACTAGCGGAAGAGACCCAGTACTTC. It yields the protein CASSGGGLAEETQYF.

The chain couples TRBV7-3 to TRBJ2-5, with a tentative D call TRBD1 (5 bases). CDR1 SGHTA and CDR2 FQGTGA come from the germline V gene. Trimming pared 5 bases from V and 2 bases from J, leaving 9 bases between. There are 13 residues in the CDR3. In nucleotides, the CDR3 is TGTGCCAGCAGCCTCGACAGTCAAGAGACCCAGTACTTC. The encoded protein is CASSLDSQETQYF.

This clone has a single count. Additional DNA sequences in this sample encode the identical CDR3. The chain couples TRBV11-2 to TRBJ2-7; D not certain. The germline V and J ends were trimmed by 6 bases and 0 bases, with 3 bases remaining between them. CDR3 length: 11 residues. Germline-derived CDR1 and CDR2 are SGHAT and FQNNGV. This chain's CDR3 is CASRSSYEQYF. CDR3 nucleotides: TGTGCCAGCAGGAGCTCCTACGAGCAGTACTTC.